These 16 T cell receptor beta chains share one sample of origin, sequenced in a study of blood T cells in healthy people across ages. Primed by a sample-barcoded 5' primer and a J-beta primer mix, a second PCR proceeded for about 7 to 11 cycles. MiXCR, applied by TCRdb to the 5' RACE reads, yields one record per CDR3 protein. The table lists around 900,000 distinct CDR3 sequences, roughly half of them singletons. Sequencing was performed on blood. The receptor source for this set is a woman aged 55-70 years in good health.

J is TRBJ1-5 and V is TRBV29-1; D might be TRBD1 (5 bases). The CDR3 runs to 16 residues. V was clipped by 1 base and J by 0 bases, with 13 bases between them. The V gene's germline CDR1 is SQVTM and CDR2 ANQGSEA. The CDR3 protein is CSVEGGRAYSNQPQHF. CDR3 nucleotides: TGCAGCGTTGAAGGTGGCAGGGCCTATAGCAATCAGCCCCAGCATTTT.

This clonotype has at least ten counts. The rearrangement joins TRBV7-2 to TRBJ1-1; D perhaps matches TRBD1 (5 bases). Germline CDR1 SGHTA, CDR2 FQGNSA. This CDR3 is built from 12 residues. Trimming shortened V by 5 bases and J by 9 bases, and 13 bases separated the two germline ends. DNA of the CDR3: TGTGCCAGCAGCGATCGACAGTCTCAAGCTTTCTTT. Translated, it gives CASSDRQSQAFF.

CDR3 sequence (DNA): TGTGCCAGCAGCTTAGTTCGGGACTTCGAAGAGACCCAGTACTTC. Translating gives CASSLVRDFEETQYF. This rearrangement joins TRBV11-2 to TRBJ2-5; tentatively, D is TRBD2 (6 bases). Germline lookup yields CDR1 SGHAT and CDR2 FQNNGV. The V end was cut by 1 base, the J end by 3 bases, with 12 bases between. This CDR3 contains 15 residues.

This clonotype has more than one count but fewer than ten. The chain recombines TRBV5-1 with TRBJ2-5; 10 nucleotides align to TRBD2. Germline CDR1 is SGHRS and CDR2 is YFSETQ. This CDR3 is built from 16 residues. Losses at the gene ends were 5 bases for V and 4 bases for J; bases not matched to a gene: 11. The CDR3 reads CASRASGRGGRETQYF. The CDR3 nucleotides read TGCGCCAGCAGAGCTAGCGGGAGAGGCGGTCGAGAGACCCAGTACTTC.

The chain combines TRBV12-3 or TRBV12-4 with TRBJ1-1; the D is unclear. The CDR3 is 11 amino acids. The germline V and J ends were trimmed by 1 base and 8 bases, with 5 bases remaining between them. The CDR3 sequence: CASSLGREAFF. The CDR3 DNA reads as TGTGCCAGCAGTTTAGGCAGAGAAGCTTTCTTT.

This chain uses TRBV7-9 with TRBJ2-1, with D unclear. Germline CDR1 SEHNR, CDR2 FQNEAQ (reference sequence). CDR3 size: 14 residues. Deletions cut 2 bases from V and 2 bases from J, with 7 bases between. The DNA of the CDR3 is TGTGCCAGCAGCTTAACCTTTACCTACAATGAGCAGTTCTTC. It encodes CASSLTFTYNEQFF.

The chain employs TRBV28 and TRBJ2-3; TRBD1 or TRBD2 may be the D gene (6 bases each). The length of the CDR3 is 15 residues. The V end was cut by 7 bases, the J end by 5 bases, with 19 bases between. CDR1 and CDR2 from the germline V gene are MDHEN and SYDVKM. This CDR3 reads CASTSNRGVGDTQYF. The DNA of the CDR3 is TGTGCCAGCACCTCAAATAGGGGGGTGGGAGATACGCAGTATTTT.

The CDR3 spells CSAADRQPQHF. In DNA form, the CDR3 reads TGCAGTGCAGCTGATCGCCAGCCCCAGCATTTT. The rearrangement links TRBV20-1 to TRBJ1-5, with D hard to call. The V and J ends lost 6 bases and 7 bases respectively, with 10 bases between them. The CDR3 runs to 11 residues. CDR1 is DFQATT and CDR2 is SNEGSKA in the germline V gene (reference sequence).

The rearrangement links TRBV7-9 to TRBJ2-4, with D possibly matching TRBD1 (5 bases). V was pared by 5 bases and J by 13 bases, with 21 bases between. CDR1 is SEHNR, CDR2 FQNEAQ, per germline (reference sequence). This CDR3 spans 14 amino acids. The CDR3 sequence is CASSRTGRAPEQYF. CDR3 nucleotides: TGTGCCAGCAGCCGTACAGGCCGGGCCCCAGAGCAGTACTTC.

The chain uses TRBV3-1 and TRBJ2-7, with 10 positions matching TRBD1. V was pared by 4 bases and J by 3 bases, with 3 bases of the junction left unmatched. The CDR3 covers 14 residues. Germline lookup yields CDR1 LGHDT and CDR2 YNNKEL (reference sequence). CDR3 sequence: CASSLWDRGYEQYF. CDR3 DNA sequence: TGTGCCAGCAGCCTCTGGGACAGGGGCTACGAGCAGTACTTC.

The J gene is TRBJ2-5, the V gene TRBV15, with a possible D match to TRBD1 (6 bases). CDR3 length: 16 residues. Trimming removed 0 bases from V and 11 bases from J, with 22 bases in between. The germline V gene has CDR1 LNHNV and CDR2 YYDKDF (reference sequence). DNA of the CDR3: TGTGCCACCAGCAGAGATCATCCAACAGGGCGGAATGAGCAGTACTTC. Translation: CATSRDHPTGRNEQYF.

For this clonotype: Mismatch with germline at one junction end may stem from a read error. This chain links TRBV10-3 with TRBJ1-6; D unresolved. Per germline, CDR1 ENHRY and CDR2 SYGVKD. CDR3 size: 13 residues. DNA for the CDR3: TGTGCCAGCAGTGAGTCGGAGGGATCACCCCTCCACTTT. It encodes CASSESEGSPLHF.

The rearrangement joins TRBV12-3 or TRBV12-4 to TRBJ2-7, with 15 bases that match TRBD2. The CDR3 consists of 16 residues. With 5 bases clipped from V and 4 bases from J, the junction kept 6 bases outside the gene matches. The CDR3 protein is CASSSGTSGRRYEQYF. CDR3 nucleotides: TGTGCCAGCAGTAGTGGGACTAGCGGGAGGAGATACGAGCAGTACTTC.

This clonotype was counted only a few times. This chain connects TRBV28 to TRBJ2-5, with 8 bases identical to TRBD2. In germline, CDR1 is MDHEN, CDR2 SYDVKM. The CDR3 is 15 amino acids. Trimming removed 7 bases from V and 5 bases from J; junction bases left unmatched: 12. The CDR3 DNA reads TGTGCCAGCACCCAGACTAGCGCGTTGGGGGAGACCCAGTACTTC. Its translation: CASTQTSALGETQYF.

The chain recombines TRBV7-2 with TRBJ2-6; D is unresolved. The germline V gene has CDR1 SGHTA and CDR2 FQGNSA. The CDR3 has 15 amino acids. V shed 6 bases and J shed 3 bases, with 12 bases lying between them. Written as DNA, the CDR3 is TGTGCCAGCAGTTCAGACTCCTTTGGGGCCAACGTCCTGACTTTC. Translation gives CASSSDSFGANVLTF.

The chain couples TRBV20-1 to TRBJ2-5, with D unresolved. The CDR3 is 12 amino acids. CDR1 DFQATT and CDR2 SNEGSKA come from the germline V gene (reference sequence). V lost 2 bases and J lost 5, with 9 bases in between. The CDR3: CSARRDVETQYF. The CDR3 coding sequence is TGCAGTGCTAGAAGGGATGTCGAGACCCAGTACTTC.